This T cell receptor beta chain was profiled in a study of PD-L1 blockade in urothelial cancer. For the study at large: The study recovered a median of about 150,000 T cells per blood sample.

Time point here: peripheral blood 6 weeks after treatment start. Patients presented with locally advanced or metastatic urothelial carcinoma. Using immunoSEQ multiplex PCR, the repertoire was profiled, and TCRdb retains in-frame clones only, with some absent. The sample carries about 120,000 clones, roughly 88% recorded once. Germline V gives CDR1 WSHSY, CDR2 SAAADI. The V and J ends lost 2 bases and 0 bases respectively, with 11 bases between them. CDR3 size: 16 residues. The source material was PBMCs, sampled around atezolizumab (anti-PD-L1) treatment. The sequence came from a man in his fifties with urothelial cancer. This chain connects TRBV10-2 to TRBJ1-3; no clear D. CDR3 in amino acids: CASSEPFLASGNTIYF. In DNA, the CDR3 is TGCGCCAGCAGTGAGCCCTTCCTAGCCTCTGGAAACACCATATATTTT.